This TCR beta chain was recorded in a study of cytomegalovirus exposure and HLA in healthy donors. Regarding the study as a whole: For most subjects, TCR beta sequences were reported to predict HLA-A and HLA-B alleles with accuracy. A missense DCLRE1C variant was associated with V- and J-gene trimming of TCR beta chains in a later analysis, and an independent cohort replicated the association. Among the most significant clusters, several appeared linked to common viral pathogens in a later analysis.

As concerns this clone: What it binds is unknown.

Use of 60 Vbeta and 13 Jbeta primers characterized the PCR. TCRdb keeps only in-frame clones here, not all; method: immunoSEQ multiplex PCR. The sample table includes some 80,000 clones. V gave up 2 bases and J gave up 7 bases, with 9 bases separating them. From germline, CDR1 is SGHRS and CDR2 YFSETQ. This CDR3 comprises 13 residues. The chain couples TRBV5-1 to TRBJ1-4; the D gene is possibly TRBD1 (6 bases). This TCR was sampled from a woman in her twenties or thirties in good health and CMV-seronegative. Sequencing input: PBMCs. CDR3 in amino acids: CASSLQGGEKLFF. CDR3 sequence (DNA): TGCGCCAGCAGCTTACAGGGTGGTGAAAAACTGTTTTTT.